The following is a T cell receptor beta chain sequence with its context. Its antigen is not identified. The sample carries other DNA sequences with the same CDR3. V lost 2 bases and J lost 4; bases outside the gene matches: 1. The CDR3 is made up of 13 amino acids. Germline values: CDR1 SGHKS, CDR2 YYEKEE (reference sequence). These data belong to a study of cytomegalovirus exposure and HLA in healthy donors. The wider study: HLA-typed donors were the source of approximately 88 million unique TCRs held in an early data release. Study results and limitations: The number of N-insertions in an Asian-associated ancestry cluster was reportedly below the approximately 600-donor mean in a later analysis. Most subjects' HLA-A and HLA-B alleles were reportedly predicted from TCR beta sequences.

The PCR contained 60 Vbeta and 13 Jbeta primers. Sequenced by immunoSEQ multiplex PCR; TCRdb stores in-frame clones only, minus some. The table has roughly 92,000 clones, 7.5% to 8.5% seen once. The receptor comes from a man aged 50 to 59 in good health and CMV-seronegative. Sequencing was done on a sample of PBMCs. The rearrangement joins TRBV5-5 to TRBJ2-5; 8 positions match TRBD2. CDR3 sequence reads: CASSLAGVETQYF. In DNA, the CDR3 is TGTGCCAGCAGCTTAGCGGGGGTAGAGACCCAGTACTTC.